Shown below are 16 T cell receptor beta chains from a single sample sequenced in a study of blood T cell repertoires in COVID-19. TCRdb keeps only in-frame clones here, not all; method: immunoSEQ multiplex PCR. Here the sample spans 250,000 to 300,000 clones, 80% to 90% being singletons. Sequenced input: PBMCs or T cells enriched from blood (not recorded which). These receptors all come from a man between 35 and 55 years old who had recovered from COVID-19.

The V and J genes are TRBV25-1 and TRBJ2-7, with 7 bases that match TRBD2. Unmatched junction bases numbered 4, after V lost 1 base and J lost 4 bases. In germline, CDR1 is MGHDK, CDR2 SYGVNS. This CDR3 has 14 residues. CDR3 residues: CASSEFAGAYEQYF. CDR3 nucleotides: TGTGCCAGCAGTGAATTTGCGGGAGCTTACGAGCAGTACTTC.

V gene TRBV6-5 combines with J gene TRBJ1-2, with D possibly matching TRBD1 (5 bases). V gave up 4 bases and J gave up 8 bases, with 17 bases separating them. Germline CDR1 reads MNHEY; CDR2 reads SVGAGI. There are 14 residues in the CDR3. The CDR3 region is CASSSRWGESGYTF. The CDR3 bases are TGTGCCAGCAGTTCCCGCTGGGGGGAGAGCGGCTACACCTTC.

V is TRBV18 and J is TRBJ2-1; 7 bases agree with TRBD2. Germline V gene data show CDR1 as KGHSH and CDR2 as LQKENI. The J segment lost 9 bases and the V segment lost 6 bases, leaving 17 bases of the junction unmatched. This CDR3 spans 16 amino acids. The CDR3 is CASSTGGEGPRFEQFF. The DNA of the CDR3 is TGTGCCAGCTCGACTGGGGGGGAGGGCCCTCGGTTTGAGCAGTTCTTC.

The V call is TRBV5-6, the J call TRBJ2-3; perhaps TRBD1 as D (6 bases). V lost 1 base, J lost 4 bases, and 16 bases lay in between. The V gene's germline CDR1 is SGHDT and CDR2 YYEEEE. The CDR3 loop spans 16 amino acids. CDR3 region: CASSLMRGIGPDTQYF. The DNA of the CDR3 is TGTGCCAGCAGCTTGATGAGGGGGATAGGACCAGATACGCAGTATTTT.

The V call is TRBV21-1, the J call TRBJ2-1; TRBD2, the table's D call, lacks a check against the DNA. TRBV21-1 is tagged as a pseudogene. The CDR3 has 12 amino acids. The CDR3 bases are TGTGCCAGCAGCAAAAGGACTAATGAGCAGTTCTTC. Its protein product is CASSKRTNEQFF.

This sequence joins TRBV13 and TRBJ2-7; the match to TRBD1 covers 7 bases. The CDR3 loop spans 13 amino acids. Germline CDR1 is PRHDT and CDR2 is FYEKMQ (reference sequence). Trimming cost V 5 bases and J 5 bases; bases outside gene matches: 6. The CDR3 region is CASSPDRADEQYF. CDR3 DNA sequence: TGTGCCAGCAGCCCTGACAGGGCCGACGAGCAGTACTTC.

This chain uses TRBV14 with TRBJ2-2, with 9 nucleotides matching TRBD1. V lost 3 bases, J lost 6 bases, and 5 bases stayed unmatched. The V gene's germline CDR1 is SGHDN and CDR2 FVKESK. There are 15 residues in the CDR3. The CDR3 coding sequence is TGTGCCAGCAGCCAGTACAGGGGGCAGGCCGGGGAGCTGTTTTTT. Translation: CASSQYRGQAGELFF. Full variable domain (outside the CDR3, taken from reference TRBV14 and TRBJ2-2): EAGVTQFPSHSVIEKGQTVTLRCDPISGHDNLYWYRRVMGKEIKFLLHFVKESKQDESGMPNNRFLAERTGGTYSTLKVQPAELEDSGVYFCASSQYRGQAGELFFGEGSRLTVL.

CDR3 sequence (DNA): TGTGCCAGCAGCCCTGACAGGGATGAAAAACTGTTTTTT. Translated: CASSPDRDEKLFF. The chain employs TRBV9 and TRBJ1-4; TRBD1 matches at 7 bases. Germline V gives CDR1 SGDLS, CDR2 YYNGEE. The CDR3 contains 13 residues. V dropped 4 bases and J dropped 6; count of bases not matched to a gene: 3.

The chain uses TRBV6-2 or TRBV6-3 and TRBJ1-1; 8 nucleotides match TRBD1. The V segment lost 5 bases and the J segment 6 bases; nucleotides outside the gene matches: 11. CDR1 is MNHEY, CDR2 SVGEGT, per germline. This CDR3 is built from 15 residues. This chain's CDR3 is CASSRGQGRVPEAFF. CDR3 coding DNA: TGTGCCAGCAGTCGAGGACAGGGAAGGGTCCCTGAAGCTTTCTTT.

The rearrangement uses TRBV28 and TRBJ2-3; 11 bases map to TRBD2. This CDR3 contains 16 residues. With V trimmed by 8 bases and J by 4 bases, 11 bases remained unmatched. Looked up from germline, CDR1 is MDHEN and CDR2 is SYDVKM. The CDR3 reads CASHSPGLAVSDTQYF. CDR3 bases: TGTGCCAGCCACTCACCGGGACTAGCGGTTTCAGATACGCAGTATTTT.

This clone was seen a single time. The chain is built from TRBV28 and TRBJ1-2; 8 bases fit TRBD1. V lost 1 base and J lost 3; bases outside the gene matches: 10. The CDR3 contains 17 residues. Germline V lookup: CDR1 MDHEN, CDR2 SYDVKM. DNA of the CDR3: TGTGCCAGCAGTTTATTAACAGGGGGTTATCTTTACTATGGCTACACCTTC. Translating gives CASSLLTGGYLYYGYTF.

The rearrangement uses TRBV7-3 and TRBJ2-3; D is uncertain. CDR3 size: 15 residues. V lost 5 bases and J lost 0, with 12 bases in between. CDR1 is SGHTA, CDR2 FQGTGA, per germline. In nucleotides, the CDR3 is TGTGCCAGCAGCCATCCTAACCCTAGCACAGATACGCAGTATTTT. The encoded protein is CASSHPNPSTDTQYF.

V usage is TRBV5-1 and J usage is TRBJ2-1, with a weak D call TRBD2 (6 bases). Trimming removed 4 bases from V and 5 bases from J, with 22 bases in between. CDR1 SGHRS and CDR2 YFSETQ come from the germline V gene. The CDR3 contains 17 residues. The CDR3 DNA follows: TGCGCCAGCAGCCCTAGTGATCGACCGGGACTCAACAATGAGCAGTTCTTC. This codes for CASSPSDRPGLNNEQFF.

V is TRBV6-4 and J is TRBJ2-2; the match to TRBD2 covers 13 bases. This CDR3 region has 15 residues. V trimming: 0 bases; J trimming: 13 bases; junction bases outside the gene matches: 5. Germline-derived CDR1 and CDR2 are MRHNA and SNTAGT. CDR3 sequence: CASSDSGLAGEGLFF. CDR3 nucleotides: TGTGCCAGCAGTGACTCCGGACTAGCGGGAGAGGGGCTGTTTTTT.

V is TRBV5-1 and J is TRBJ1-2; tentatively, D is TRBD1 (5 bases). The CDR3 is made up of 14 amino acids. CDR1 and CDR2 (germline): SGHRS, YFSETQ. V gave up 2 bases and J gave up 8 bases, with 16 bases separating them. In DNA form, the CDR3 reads TGCGCCAGCAGCTTTCATAGGGGCCCGATGGGCTACACCTTC. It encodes CASSFHRGPMGYTF.

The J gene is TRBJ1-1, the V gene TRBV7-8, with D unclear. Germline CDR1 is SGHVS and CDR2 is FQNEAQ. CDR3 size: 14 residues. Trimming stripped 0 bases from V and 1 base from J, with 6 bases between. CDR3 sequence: CASSLAPGNTEAFF. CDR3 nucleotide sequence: TGTGCCAGCAGCTTAGCGCCGGGGAACACTGAAGCTTTCTTT.